This TCR beta chain is from a study of shared clonotypes between healthy human individuals. Concerning this clone itself: No antigen is known for it.

Clones were sequenced by immunoSEQ multiplex PCR, and TCRdb holds only the in-frame ones, with some missing. This sample yields millions of clones, of which approximately 95% are seen a single time; approximately 0.13% belongs to the top ten. CD4+ cell separation produced CD45RA+ naive and CD45RA-negative memory subsets. Study results and caveats: Estimated richness was generally greater in naive than memory subsets.

The germline V gene encodes CDR1 SGHNT and CDR2 YYREEE (reference sequence). CDR3 length equals 16 residues. The V end lost 0 bases, the J end lost 3 bases, and 16 bases lay between the germline ends. The source is a man between 18 and 29 years old in good health. This chain links TRBV5-4 with TRBJ2-7; TRBD1 might be the D (6 bases). What was sequenced was naive CD4+ T cells sorted from blood. Subset noted: CD45RA+ positively selected. Written as DNA, the CDR3 is TGTGCCAGCAGCTTGGTGGGTCTGGGGACACACTACGAGCAGTACTTC. This translates into CASSLVGLGTHYEQYF.